This T cell receptor beta chain was sequenced during a study of beta chain features in type 1 diabetes. Study background: Patients and healthy donors were similar in age, gender and cell yields. The examined sorted cells totaled around 100 million across samples.

Concerning this clone: The antigen remains unidentified.

Study outcomes and limitations: Within the patient group, naive, central memory and Treg TCRB repertoires appeared more similar to each other than within healthy donors.

V was clipped by 1 base and J by 6 bases, with 11 bases between them. The CDR3 runs 14 residues. Germline CDR1 and CDR2: SGDLS and YYNGEE. Expressed TCRB transcripts got sequenced, as all isolated RNA was reverse transcribed. Clones were sequenced by immunoSEQ multiplex PCR, and TCRdb holds only the in-frame ones, with some missing. The table lists roughly 610,000 clones, roughly 15% of them singletons. Sequenced material: naive CD4+ T cells from blood. This chain connects TRBV9 to TRBJ2-1; maybe TRBD2 (7 bases). The source of this sequence is a man aged 18-30 years in good health. DNA for the CDR3: TGTGCCAGCAGCGTAAGGGGGGGCGTCAATGAGCAGTTCTTC. This codes for CASSVRGGVNEQFF.